The 20 T cell receptor beta chains below come from one sample, sequenced in a study of blood T cells in healthy people across ages. A second PCR of roughly 7 to 11 cycles used a sample-barcoded 5' primer and a J-beta primer mix. TCRdb called the 5' RACE reads again in MiXCR, with one record for every CDR3 protein. The sample contains some 930,000 distinct CDR3 sequences, almost 30% of which appear only once. These data were likewise used in another study, on T cells of mothers and their children.

Specimen: blood. Receptor source: a woman aged 40 to 55 in good health.

The rearrangement joins TRBV28 to TRBJ1-2; D is uncertain. V lost 10 bases and J lost 5, with 20 bases in between. The germline gives CDR1 MDHEN, CDR2 SYDVKM. This CDR3 is 14 amino acids long. The CDR3 loop reads CATTLRTGNYGYTF. The CDR3 DNA reads as TGTGCCACTACTCTCCGGACGGGGAATTATGGCTACACCTTC.

The V and J genes are TRBV5-1 and TRBJ2-3; perhaps TRBD2 as D (6 bases). The V gene's germline CDR1 is SGHRS and CDR2 YFSETQ. Trimming stripped 0 bases from V and 2 bases from J, with 13 bases between. This CDR3 contains 16 residues. The CDR3 loop reads CASSLVPAGTTDTQYF. Here the CDR3 DNA reads TGCGCCAGCAGCTTGGTCCCAGCGGGTACCACAGATACGCAGTATTTT.

This sequence joins TRBV20-1 and TRBJ1-2; D is perhaps TRBD1 (6 bases). From germline, CDR1 is DFQATT and CDR2 SNEGSKA (reference sequence). The CDR3 is made up of 13 amino acids. V gave up 3 bases and J gave up 4 bases, with 12 bases separating them. CDR3 DNA: TGCAGTGCTAGGAACGACAGGCCCTATGGCTACACCTTC. Protein sequence: CSARNDRPYGYTF.

This clonotype was observed many times. The chain joins TRBV5-1 to TRBJ2-1; unclear D gene. CDR1 and CDR2 from the germline V gene are SGHRS and YFSETQ. CDR3 length: 12 residues. V lost 5 bases and J 9 bases, leaving 12 bases between the germline ends. The CDR3 sequence: CASRYDTIEQFF. In nucleotides, the CDR3 is TGCGCCAGCAGGTATGATACAATTGAGCAGTTCTTC. Complete variable domain (other parts from reference TRBV5-1 and TRBJ2-1): KAGVTQTPRYLIKTRGQQVTLSCSPISGHRSVSWYQQTPGQGLQFLFEYFSETQRNKGNFPGRFSGRQFSNSRSEMNVSTLELGDSALYLCASRYDTIEQFFGPGTRLTVL.

The V gene is TRBV11-2, the J gene TRBJ2-7; D remains unclear. The CDR3 runs 16 residues. The germline gives CDR1 SGHAT, CDR2 FQNNGV. The V and J ends lost 2 bases and 0 bases respectively, with 14 bases between them. CDR3 loop: CASSLKGRTGSYEQYF. The CDR3 DNA reads as TGTGCCAGCAGCTTAAAGGGCAGGACCGGCTCCTACGAGCAGTACTTC.

This clonotype showed up many times. J is TRBJ2-7 and V is TRBV10-3, with 9 bases identical to TRBD2. Trimming removed 5 bases from V and 0 bases from J; junction bases left unmatched: 5. This CDR3 region has 15 residues. Per the germline V gene, CDR1 is ENHRY and CDR2 is SYGVKD. Here the CDR3 reads CAISPSGVNSYEQYF. The CDR3 DNA sequence: TGTGCCATCAGTCCTAGCGGGGTCAACTCCTACGAGCAGTACTTC.

There are a few counts of this clonotype. One end of the junction fails to match germline, which may point to a read error. The CDR3 DNA follows: TGTGCTAGCAGCTTAAGGAGACAGGGGATCGGCACCGGGGAGCTGTTTTTT. It yields the protein CASSLRRQGIGTGELFF. The V gene is TRBV7-7, the J gene TRBJ2-2; 8 bases map to TRBD1. The CDR3 sequence is 17 residues long. The germline V gene has CDR1 SSHAT and CDR2 FNYEAQ (reference sequence).

The chain links TRBV28 to TRBJ2-7; the match to TRBD1 covers 7 bases. In germline, CDR1 is MDHEN, CDR2 SYDVKM. This CDR3 spans 15 amino acids. With 4 bases clipped from V and 1 base from J, the junction kept 7 bases outside the gene matches. The CDR3 loop is CASSWDSLRSYEQYF. CDR3 bases: TGTGCCAGCAGTTGGGACAGTCTCAGGTCCTACGAGCAGTACTTC.

In its sample, this clonotype was seen many times. V is TRBV5-1 and J is TRBJ1-2; weak D call: TRBD1 (6 bases). Trimming shortened V by 4 bases and J by 4 bases, and 11 bases separated the two germline ends. Germline assignment: CDR1 SGHRS and CDR2 YFSETQ. This CDR3 has 13 amino acids. The CDR3 here is CASSADRIYGYTF. The CDR3 DNA reads TGCGCCAGCAGCGCCGACAGGATCTATGGCTACACCTTC.

This clonotype came up a few times. CDR3 DNA: TGCGCCAGCAGCGAAACGACTGTAAACACTGAAGCTTTCTTT. Residues: CASSETTVNTEAFF. The chain uses TRBV5-1 and TRBJ1-1; no definite D call. The CDR3 covers 14 residues. Germline assignment: CDR1 SGHRS and CDR2 YFSETQ. Between the trimmed V and J ends, which lost 4 bases and 2 bases, there was a span of 12 bases.

This clonotype was found a few times. The chain employs TRBV12-3 or TRBV12-4 and TRBJ2-1; 15 nucleotides match TRBD2. V was clipped by 4 bases and J by 11 bases; unmatched bases: 3. This CDR3 is 14 amino acids long. The CDR3 DNA sequence: TGTGCCAGCAGTTCCGGACTAGCGGGGGGGAAGCAGTTCTTC. Protein: CASSSGLAGGKQFF.

CDR3 residues: CASSHPITYEQYF. The CDR3 DNA is TGTGCCAGCAGCCACCCGATAACCTACGAGCAGTACTTC. This chain joins TRBV6-2 or TRBV6-3 and TRBJ2-7; D not resolved. Germline V gene data show CDR1 as MNHEY and CDR2 as SVGEGT. The CDR3 totals 13 residues. Trimming left V 6 bases short and J 2 bases short, with 11 bases between.

The CDR3 bases are TGCAGTGTTATCCCCGGGGGGCCAGAGGCCTACAATGAGCAGTTCTTC. Translated: CSVIPGGPEAYNEQFF. The V gene is TRBV20-1, the J gene TRBJ2-1, with D tentatively TRBD2 (7 bases). Germline-derived CDR1 and CDR2 are DFQATT and SNEGSKA (reference sequence). Trimming took 7 bases from V and 2 from J, leaving 21 bases between them. The CDR3 has 16 amino acids.

This clonotype was counted many times. The genes are TRBV7-3 and TRBJ2-1, with D maybe TRBD1 (6 bases). V lost 4 bases, J lost 10 bases, and 17 bases lay in between. CDR1 is SGHTA, CDR2 FQGTGA, per germline. CDR3 length: 14 residues. The CDR3 is CASSSDSHTREQFF. CDR3 nucleotide sequence: TGTGCCAGCAGCTCGGACAGCCACACGAGGGAGCAGTTCTTC.

The chain links TRBV7-9 to TRBJ2-3, with D possibly being TRBD2 (6 bases). Germline V gene lookup returns CDR1 SEHNR and CDR2 FQNEAQ (reference sequence). This CDR3 spans 14 amino acids. V dropped 4 bases and J dropped 2 bases, with 10 bases sitting between them. The CDR3 bases are TGTGCCAGCAGCTATGGGGGGTTCACAGATACGCAGTATTTT. Translating it yields CASSYGGFTDTQYF. The full variable domain, in which reference TRBV7-9 and TRBJ2-3 provide the parts outside the CDR3, is DTGVSQNPRHKITKRGQNVTFRCDPISEHNRLYWYRQTLGQGPEFLTYFQNEAQLEKSRLLSDRFSAERPKGSFSTLEIQRTEQGDSAMYLCASSYGGFTDTQYFGPGTRLTVL.

The V gene is TRBV11-2, the J gene TRBJ2-4; D not resolved. The J call is in doubt because the DNA end fits TRBJ2-7 better. Germline V lookup: CDR1 SGHAT, CDR2 FQNNGV. The CDR3 sequence is 13 residues long. The CDR3 here is CASSFSRYSEQYF. The CDR3 DNA follows: TGTGCCAGCAGCTTTTCAAGGTATTCCGAGCAGTACTTC.

The chain joins TRBV28 to TRBJ1-4, with D uncertain. V shed 4 bases and J shed 4 bases, with 10 bases lying between them. Germline V lookup: CDR1 MDHEN, CDR2 SYDVKM. The CDR3 is 14 residues long. CDR3 sequence (DNA): TGTGCCAGCAGTTATGGCGGTTTTAATGAAAAACTGTTTTTT. This translates into CASSYGGFNEKLFF.

This clonotype was recorded at least ten times. The chain couples TRBV24-1 to TRBJ2-5, with 10 positions matching TRBD1. Germline CDR1 is KGHDR and CDR2 is SFDVKD. The CDR3 contains 16 residues. With 5 bases clipped from V and 5 bases from J, the junction kept 10 bases outside the gene matches. The DNA for the CDR3 is TGTGCCACCAGTGGAAGGGGACAGGGACAGGGGGAGACCCAGTACTTC. It yields the protein CATSGRGQGQGETQYF.

Only a few counts were recorded for this clonotype. This sequence joins TRBV6-5 and TRBJ1-2; 7 nucleotides line up with TRBD1. The germline V gene encodes CDR1 MNHEY and CDR2 SVGAGI. The CDR3 is made up of 14 amino acids. V dropped 5 bases and J dropped 7; count of bases not matched to a gene: 10. In DNA, the CDR3 is TGTGCCAGCAGTGACCGACAGGGTCTCGGTGGCTACACCTTC. Translated: CASSDRQGLGGYTF.

This clonotype showed up just a few times. The chain is built from TRBV27 and TRBJ2-1; D ambiguous. Trimming stripped 3 bases from V and 3 bases from J, with 12 bases between. CDR3 length: 15 residues. Germline V gene data show CDR1 as MNHEY and CDR2 as SMNVEV (reference sequence). CDR3 loop: CASSFKNDRYNEQFF. The CDR3 DNA sequence: TGTGCCAGCAGTTTCAAGAACGACCGCTACAATGAGCAGTTCTTC.